The entry below describes one TCR beta chain. At least ten counts were recorded for this clonotype. Its antigen has not been determined. One base away there is no much larger clone; base qualities are not given. CDR1 KGHSH and CDR2 LQKENI are derived from the germline V gene. The CDR3, cysteine through phenylalanine, is 12 amino acids long. Left in the record is the CDR3 DNA by itself, 36 bases read in frame from the first base. The V end loses 4 bases and the J end loses 5 bases, and a stretch of 8 bases separates them. This sample stems from a study of T cells in Graves' hyperthyroidism and ophthalmopathy (dated by TCRdb to the late 2010s). Study-wide context: Peripheral blood was sampled at the time of initial diagnosis, prior to any treatment. A discovery cohort of around 98 patients, 43 with Graves' ophthalmopathy and about 60 with stable Graves' hyperthyroidism, was used to find distinguishing TCR V-J signatures. Whether ophthalmopathy could be predicted prospectively was tested in an independent validation cohort made up of some 20 hyperthyroidism patients plus 17 patients who later progressed to ophthalmopathy. The approximately 98 discovery patients were randomly divided into training and test sets at a 7:3 ratio. In addition, the study compared T-cell repertoires in thyroid tissue and in blood from about six Graves' hyperthyroidism patients. Following sampling, methimazole starting at 30 mg daily was given to hyperthyroidism patients, and high-dose intravenous methylprednisolone was given to ophthalmopathy patients. The paper reports TCR Vbeta CDR3 sequencing of some 140 peripheral blood samples: approximately 43 ophthalmopathy, fewer than 80 hyperthyroidism and roughly 17 progressor patients.

The TCR beta CDR3 regions were amplified from RNA transcripts. For the first round of RT-PCR on the TCR CDR3, the HTBI primer set was used together with the Qiagen OneStep RT-PCR kit. The libraries were constructed in a second round of multiplex PCR and then size-selected and purified. Libraries were sequenced paired-end with 100 bp reads on an Illumina HiSeq2000. In the paper's pipeline: SOAPnuke was used to process the raw data, throwing out any read that contained adapters or uncalled bases, had a mean Phred below 15, or lacked an exact constant-primer or identifier match. High-quality paired reads were merged with COPE v1.2.5, and unique nucleotide sequences were defined as clonotypes. MiTCR v1.1 was used to align clonotypes to the IMGT TRBV, TRBD and TRBJ reference segments. The analysis was restricted to V-J combinations with a frequency above 0.0001, which together covered 98% to 99.2% of the repertoires. A TCS score was defined as the ratio between F50 (clonal expansion) and ExV (chaos), using BLOSUM62-based TCRdist between CDR3 peptides within each V-J. Welch's t-statistics and random forest reduced 514 V-J features to 10 to 15, which were used in a naive Bayes classifier (R e1071). TCRdb ran its own pipeline on the public reads, namely fastp trimming at Q25 and MiXCR clone calling, and kept in-frame beta chains. Each CDR3 protein appears once, grouped with its most common genes and DNA. The authors' filters were not applied to this entry. This sample holds approximately 380,000 distinct CDR3 sequences; about an eighth were observed only once. In total, the top ten clones hold around 28% of the sample.

Overall study outcomes, separate from this receptor: In cross-validation, a model built on a 13 V-J signature told ophthalmopathy apart from stable hyperthyroidism with just under 90% sensitivity and around 81% specificity, and in testing the same model reached 80%/75%. Most expanded thyroid clonotypes (frequency above 0.001) were also detected in blood, a finding suggesting that blood repertoires may reflect thyroid immune responses. No statistical method was used to set the sample size in advance, and investigators knew the group allocation. During validation, the model predicted progression to ophthalmopathy a median of approximately 7 months ahead of onset, with around 70% sensitivity and 72.22% specificity.

Moderately to severely active disease, a Clinical Activity Score of at least 3, a NOSPECS grade of at least 4, and a duration under 3 months were present in ophthalmopathy patients. Exclusion was applied to patients with uncontrolled infections, other autoimmune diseases, pregnancy or lactation. Clinical symptoms, serum thyroxine and TRAb, thyroid ultrasound, and orbital computed tomography formed the basis for the diagnoses. PBMCs were separated from roughly 10 ml of fresh peripheral blood using Ficoll-Paque density gradient centrifugation. Trizol reagent was used to extract total RNA, and RNA quality was then checked on an Agilent 2100 Bioanalyzer.

This TCR was recovered from a man between 45 and 60 years old with Graves' ophthalmopathy. The chain couples TRBV18 to TRBJ2-5; the D gene cannot be named for sure. Sequencing was performed on blood. The nucleotides read TGTGCCAGCTCACGGAGTGACGAGACCCAGTACTTC. Translated, this gives CASSRSDETQYF.